Listed below are T cell receptor beta chains from one sample, sequenced in a study of cytomegalovirus exposure and HLA in healthy donors. Using immunoSEQ multiplex PCR, the repertoire was profiled, and TCRdb retains in-frame clones only, with some absent. The data contain around 200,000 clones, more than 65% of them singletons. The source material was PBMCs. The receptors come from a woman under 30 in good health and CMV-seropositive. The CDR3 runs from the conserved cysteine through the conserved F or W. A D gene is named only where the DNA matches it firmly. Not every row has a clone size; where given, it reads once, few, many or a size class.

TRBJ1-1 TRBV6-1 NA NA TGTGCCAGCCCGGGAGGTGGGCAGGGGTACACTGAAGCTTTCTTT CASPGGGQGYTEAFF
TRBJ2-2 TRBV5-8 TRBD1 once TGTGCCAGCAGCATAGGACAGGGGGGTTCCGCCGGGGAGCTGTTTTTT CASSIGQGGSAGELFF
TRBJ2-7 TRBV5-4 NA once TGTGCCAGCAGCCCGGGGAGTCTTTCGGGGATAAACTACGAGCAGTACTTC CASSPGSLSGINYEQYF
TRBJ2-1 TRBV5-1 TRBD1 NA TGCGCCAGCAGCACAGGGGGGACGGGACCCTACAATGAGCAGTTCTTC CASSTGGTGPYNEQFF
TRBJ2-1 TRBV4-2 TRBD2 NA TGTGCCAGCAGCCAATTTCATCTGGGCGGGGGGGCCTACAATGAGCAGTTCTTC CASSQFHLGGGAYNEQFF
TRBJ2-2 TRBV7-2 TRBD2 NA TGTGGTACTAGCGGGGGGCCAGGCACCGGGGAGCTGTTTTTT CGTSGGPGTGELFF
TRBJ1-4 TRBV7-8 NA NA TGTGCCAGCAGCTTAGTTCCAGGGGTGGATGAAAAACTGTTTTTT CASSLVPGVDEKLFF
TRBJ2-5 TRBV4-2 TRBD2 NA TGTGCCAGCAGCCAAGACCCCCCGCGGGGGGGCGAGACCCAGTACTTC CASSQDPPRGGETQYF
TRBJ2-5 TRBV7-8 TRBD1 NA TGTGCCAGCAGCTTACGCGGACAGGGACGAGGGGAGACCCAGTACTTC CASSLRGQGRGETQYF
TRBJ2-3 TRBV6-5 TRBD2 NA TGTGCCAGCAGTGACTCGGCGGGGGGGCCAGATACGCAGTATTTT CASSDSAGGPDTQYF
TRBJ1-2 TRBV2 NA NA TGTGCCAGCCTCAGGGAAGCTGACTACACCTTC CASLREADYTF